This T cell receptor (beta chain) was found in a study of CD8 T cells in ankylosing spondylitis. General study points: Some of these motif variants have turned up before, in reports on reactive arthritis synovial fluid and blood.

V shed 3 bases and J shed 6 bases, with 15 bases lying between them. The germline V gene encodes CDR1 SGHAT and CDR2 FQDESV (reference sequence). The length of the CDR3 is 15 residues. This clonotype has at least ten counts. Its target is not known. Generation of TCR beta libraries employed quantitative 5'-RACE incorporating molecular barcodes. TCRdb passed the 5' RACE reads through MiXCR, listing each CDR3 protein once. The data hold 85,000 to 100,000 distinct CDR3 sequences, with around 10% observed a single time. This TCR derives from a male donor with ankylosing spondylitis or in good health (not recorded which). This rearrangement joins TRBV11-1 to TRBJ2-1, with D possibly TRBD1 on 5 matching bases. The sample comprised blood, either unsorted or a sorted T cell fraction (not recorded which). CDR3 sequence: CASSLQDLQVNEQFF. As DNA, the CDR3 is TGTGCCAGCAGCTTGCAGGACCTACAGGTCAATGAGCAGTTCTTC.